A single sample is the source of the 31 T cell receptor beta chains below, sequenced in a study of T-cell memory formation after mild COVID-19. TCRdb re-derived calls from the 5' RACE reads in MiXCR, one entry per CDR3 protein. The repertoire holds 300,000 to 400,000 distinct CDR3 sequences, with about an eighth as singletons. The sequenced material came from PBMCs or a T cell subset sorted from them (not recorded which). These receptors came from a man between 18 and 35 years old who had mild COVID-19 (a few samples of this study predate the infection). Cell type and time point are not known.

This clonotype has just a few counts. The chain employs TRBV15 and TRBJ1-5, with TRBD1 identical over 9 bases. Germline values: CDR1 LNHNV, CDR2 YYDKDF (reference sequence). The V gene end was trimmed by 6 bases and the J gene end by 7 bases; junction bases not matched to a gene: 4. This CDR3 is 13 amino acids long. DNA of the CDR3: TGTGCCACCAGGACAGGGGGGGACCAGCCCCAGCATTTT. Translated: CATRTGGDQPQHF.

There are a few counts of this clonotype. The chain uses TRBV5-1 and TRBJ2-5, with D uncertain. Germline values: CDR1 SGHRS, CDR2 YFSETQ. This CDR3 is 14 amino acids long. Trimming left V 0 bases short and J 2 bases short, with 8 bases between. DNA for the CDR3: TGCGCCAGCAGCTTGGATGTGGGGCAAGAGACCCAGTACTTC. Residues: CASSLDVGQETQYF.

This clonotype was counted only a few times. This chain uses TRBV5-1 with TRBJ2-5, with D perhaps matching TRBD2 (7 bases). The CDR3 totals 15 residues. The germline V gene has CDR1 SGHRS and CDR2 YFSETQ. Between the trimmed V and J ends, which lost 5 bases and 1 base, there was a span of 15 bases. The CDR3 protein is CASSTGGGFQETQYF. The DNA of the CDR3 is TGCGCCAGCAGTACGGGCGGGGGCTTCCAAGAGACCCAGTACTTC.

This clonotype was seen more than once but under ten times. The junction shows a germline mismatch at one end, possibly a read error. This rearrangement joins TRBV2 to TRBJ1-2; D is perhaps TRBD1 (6 bases). This CDR3 has 11 residues. Germline-derived CDR1 and CDR2 are SNHLY and FYNNEI. CDR3 region: CASSDVGGLPF. The CDR3 DNA sequence: TGTGCCAGCAGTGATGTGGGGGGGCTCCCCTTC. The full variable domain, rest sourced from reference TRBV2 and TRBJ1-2, is EPEVTQTPSHQVTQMGQEVILRCVPISNHLYFYWYRQILGQKVEFLVSFYNNEISEKSEIFDDQFSVERPDGSNFTLKIRSTKLEDSAMYFCASSDVGGLPFGSGTRLTVV.

This clonotype showed up many times. The chain joins TRBV10-3 to TRBJ2-5; D unresolved. V lost 0 bases, J lost 5 bases, and 7 bases lay in between. Germline V CDR1 and CDR2: ENHRY, SYGVKD. The CDR3 is 13 amino acids. CDR3 sequence reads: CAISESTLETQYF. CDR3 nucleotide sequence: TGTGCCATCAGTGAGTCGACTCTCGAGACCCAGTACTTC.

This clonotype showed up just a few times. The V and J genes are TRBV19 and TRBJ2-6; D remains unclear. The CDR3 sequence is 14 residues long. The V end lost 3 bases, the J end lost 0 bases, and 3 bases lay between the germline ends. The germline gives CDR1 LNHDA, CDR2 SQIVND (reference sequence). The CDR3 DNA follows: TGTGCCAGTAGTATTTACTCTGGGGCCAACGTCCTGACTTTC. Translated: CASSIYSGANVLTF.

This clonotype was counted many times. This rearrangement joins TRBV6-5 to TRBJ2-4; 8 bases fit TRBD1. Per the germline V gene, CDR1 is MNHEY and CDR2 is SVGAGI. The CDR3 spans 18 residues. Trimming cost V 2 bases and J 1 base; bases outside gene matches: 10. CDR3: CASSYGHGQGRAKNIQYF. CDR3 nucleotides: TGTGCCAGCAGTTACGGACACGGACAGGGAAGGGCCAAAAACATTCAGTACTTC.

This chain connects TRBV7-2 to TRBJ2-3; 7 nucleotides agree with TRBD2. Germline loops: CDR1 SGHTA, CDR2 FQGNSA. V shed 0 bases, J shed 5 bases, and the junction held 11 bases outside the gene matches. The CDR3 has 17 residues. For the CDR3, the DNA is TGTGCCAGCAGCTTAGCCCCCCTGGCTAGCGGTGGAGATACGCAGTATTTT. This encodes CASSLAPLASGGDTQYF. The full variable domain, its missing parts supplied by reference TRBV7-2 and TRBJ2-3, is GAGVSQSPSNKVTEKGKDVELRCDPISGHTALYWYRQSLGQGLEFLIYFQGNSAPDKSGLPSDRFSAERTGGSVSTLTIQRTQQEDSAVYLCASSLAPLASGGDTQYFGPGTRLTVL.

Many counts were recorded for this clonotype. This chain uses TRBV4-2 with TRBJ2-4; TRBD1 is a possible D gene (5 bases). The germline gives CDR1 LGHNA, CDR2 YNFKEQ. This CDR3 has 15 amino acids. V was trimmed by 0 bases and J by 1 base, leaving 7 bases between them. The CDR3 DNA follows: TGTGCCAGCAGCCAAGACAGGGTGGCCAAAAACATTCAGTACTTC. This encodes CASSQDRVAKNIQYF.

This clonotype showed up many times. The J gene is TRBJ2-3, the V gene TRBV9; TRBD2 matches at 9 bases. CDR1 is SGDLS, CDR2 YYNGEE, per germline. Trimming cost V 4 bases and J 2 bases; bases outside gene matches: 11. The CDR3 runs 17 residues. Here the CDR3 reads CASSPRGSGGPTDTQYF. CDR3 nucleotide sequence: TGTGCCAGCAGCCCCCGTGGTAGCGGGGGACCCACAGATACGCAGTATTTT.

The rearrangement links TRBV21-1 to TRBJ2-7; TRBD2, as called in the table, went unchecked against the DNA. TRBV21-1 is given as a pseudogene. The CDR3 is 16 amino acids. The CDR3 nucleotides are TGTGCCAGCAGCAAAGATGGGAGCGGGGGGACCTACGAGCAGTACGTC. It translates to CASSKDGSGGTYEQYV.

The chain carries TRBV7-9 and TRBJ1-2; 9 bases line up with TRBD1. The CDR3 consists of 18 residues. The V segment lost 3 bases and the J segment 5 bases; nucleotides outside the gene matches: 16. Germline V CDR1 and CDR2: SEHNR, FQNEAQ (reference sequence). As DNA, the CDR3 is TGTGCCAGCAGCTTTTCCGGACAGGGGCGCTTCAAGAGTTATGGCTACACCTTC. This gives the protein CASSFSGQGRFKSYGYTF.

The chain carries TRBV4-3 and TRBJ1-2, with D unclear. V was pared by 3 bases and J by 0 bases, with 11 bases between. This CDR3 is built from 15 residues. Germline loops: CDR1 LGHNA, CDR2 YSLEER. CDR3: CASSQSSATNYGYTF. The CDR3, as DNA: TGCGCCAGCAGCCAGAGCTCGGCGACTAACTATGGCTACACCTTC.

This clonotype showed up just a few times. The V gene is TRBV6-6, the J gene TRBJ2-7, with 8 bases matching TRBD2. The CDR3 has 15 amino acids. The V gene's germline CDR1 is MNHNY and CDR2 SVGAGI (reference sequence). Trimming removed 9 bases from V and 2 bases from J; junction bases left unmatched: 12. This CDR3 is CASCHKAGAAYEQYF. DNA for the CDR3: TGTGCCAGTTGCCACAAAGCGGGGGCAGCCTACGAGCAGTACTTC.

The gene calls are TRBV5-5 and TRBJ2-1; tentatively, D is TRBD2 (6 bases). The CDR3 sequence is 16 residues long. Looked up from germline, CDR1 is SGHKS and CDR2 is YYEKEE (reference sequence). Trimming took 3 bases from V and 4 from J, leaving 17 bases between them. The CDR3 nucleotides are TGTGCCAGCAGCTCTGGGAGGCTAGCGAGATACAATGAGCAGTTCTTC. Protein product: CASSSGRLARYNEQFF.

This chain links TRBV19 with TRBJ1-2; D is perhaps TRBD1 (5 bases). Germline CDR1 is LNHDA and CDR2 is SQIVND (reference sequence). The CDR3 length is 12 residues. Trimming cost V 7 bases and J 9 bases, with 15 bases left between them. The CDR3 nucleotides read TGTGCCAGTACCCCGGCCCAGGGAAGCTACACCTTC. Residues: CASTPAQGSYTF.

The chain joins TRBV4-3 to TRBJ1-3; the match to TRBD1 covers 8 bases. The CDR3 runs 16 residues. CDR1 LGHNA and CDR2 YSLEER come from the germline V gene. V was pared by 1 base and J by 4 bases, with 6 bases of the junction left unmatched. CDR3 residues: CASSQGGRGQGNTIYF. The CDR3 nucleotides read TGCGCCAGCAGCCAAGGGGGCAGGGGGCAGGGAAACACCATATATTTT.

This clonotype was seen a handful of times. V gene TRBV7-9 combines with J gene TRBJ2-2; no clear D gene. Per germline, CDR1 SEHNR and CDR2 FQNEAQ (reference sequence). The CDR3 is 13 amino acids. V lost 6 bases and J 3 bases, leaving 8 bases between the germline ends. The CDR3 loop reads CASSPWYTGELFF. The DNA of the CDR3 is TGTGCCAGCAGTCCTTGGTACACCGGGGAGCTGTTTTTT.

The V call is TRBV6-5, the J call TRBJ2-1; 10 bases are shared with TRBD2. Germline CDR1 is MNHEY and CDR2 is SVGAGI. The trim removed 6 bases at V and 7 bases at J, leaving 9 bases unmatched. This CDR3 region has 15 residues. The CDR3 reads CASRISGGARNEQFF. The DNA for the CDR3 is TGTGCCAGCAGGATAAGCGGGGGGGCTAGGAATGAGCAGTTCTTC.

The CDR3: CASSQIEGYTF. The CDR3 region has the DNA TGTGCCAGCAGCCAAATAGAAGGCTACACCTTC. The chain joins TRBV12-3 or TRBV12-4 to TRBJ1-2; the D is unclear. Trimming shortened V by 6 bases and J by 8 bases, and 10 bases separated the two germline ends. The CDR3 length is 11 residues.

In its sample, this clonotype was seen a few times. The chain is built from TRBV4-1 and TRBJ1-6; unclear D gene. V was pared by 6 bases and J by 16 bases, with 19 bases between. The CDR3 contains 13 residues. The germline V gene has CDR1 MGHRA and CDR2 YSYEKL. Here the CDR3 DNA reads TGCGCCAGCAGGGGGTCAGCTCAAGTGGGTCTCCACTTT. Translating it yields CASRGSAQVGLHF.

This chain uses TRBV7-2 with TRBJ1-1; D might be TRBD1 (6 bases). In germline, CDR1 is SGHTA, CDR2 FQGNSA. V was trimmed by 6 bases and J by 4 bases, leaving 15 bases between them. This CDR3 is 14 amino acids long. Here the CDR3 reads CASRGRRGATEAFF. The DNA for the CDR3 is TGTGCCAGCAGGGGACGGCGGGGGGCCACTGAAGCTTTCTTT.

The chain employs TRBV7-9 and TRBJ2-7; no firm D call. V dropped 4 bases and J dropped 6 bases, with 13 bases sitting between them. Germline V gives CDR1 SEHNR, CDR2 FQNEAQ (reference sequence). The CDR3 covers 13 residues. The CDR3 sequence: CASSSWADGEQYV. The CDR3, as DNA: TGTGCCAGCAGCTCCTGGGCGGACGGCGAGCAGTACGTC.

There are a few counts of this clonotype. V and J are TRBV4-1 and TRBJ1-6, with D uncertain. Trimming took off 1 base at V and 4 bases at J, with 8 bases between the two ends. Germline CDR1 reads MGHRA; CDR2 reads YSYEKL. This CDR3 is built from 15 residues. CDR3 loop: CASSQAGYYNSPLHF. The DNA of the CDR3 is TGCGCCAGCAGCCAAGCAGGCTATTATAATTCACCCCTCCACTTT.

In DNA form, the CDR3 reads TGCAGTGCTAGGAGGCACGGGGACACAGATACGCAGTATTTT. It codes for CSARRHGDTDTQYF. The V call is TRBV20-1, the J call TRBJ2-3, with D perhaps matching TRBD2 (5 bases). Trimming removed 3 bases from V and 2 bases from J, with 12 bases in between. The CDR3 extends over 14 amino acids. Germline V gene lookup returns CDR1 DFQATT and CDR2 SNEGSKA (reference sequence).

This clonotype was recorded at least ten times. The V gene is TRBV6-5, the J gene TRBJ2-7; 9 bases are shared with TRBD1. Germline CDR1 reads MNHEY; CDR2 reads SVGAGI. The CDR3 totals 14 residues. Trimming removed 2 bases from V and 4 bases from J; junction bases left unmatched: 3. The CDR3 protein is CASSYGTGKYEQYF. In DNA form, the CDR3 reads TGTGCCAGCAGTTACGGGACAGGGAAATACGAGCAGTACTTC.

The rearrangement links TRBV5-1 to TRBJ1-4; D is uncertain. The CDR3 is made up of 13 amino acids. Germline lookup yields CDR1 SGHRS and CDR2 YFSETQ. Trimming cost V 6 bases and J 6 bases, with 12 bases left between them. The CDR3 sequence is CASKGREDEKLFF. Written as DNA, the CDR3 is TGCGCCAGCAAGGGTCGGGAGGATGAAAAACTGTTTTTT.

This clonotype was counted at least ten times. The rearrangement links TRBV15 to TRBJ1-6; D is ambiguous. Per the germline V gene, CDR1 is LNHNV and CDR2 is YYDKDF (reference sequence). V dropped 6 bases and J dropped 7 bases, with 10 bases sitting between them. This CDR3 is built from 13 residues. CDR3 nucleotides: TGTGCCACCAGGGAAATTCGGAATTCACCCCTCCACTTT. Residues: CATREIRNSPLHF.

This clonotype turned up a few times. The V call is TRBV6-6, the J call TRBJ2-1; D tentatively reads TRBD1 or TRBD2 (6 bases each). V lost 0 bases to trimming and J lost 0 bases, with 12 bases between them. Germline assignment: CDR1 MNHNY and CDR2 SVGAGI (reference sequence). This CDR3 has 17 amino acids. The CDR3 is CASSYSRGASSYNEQFF. DNA for the CDR3: TGTGCCAGCAGTTACTCGAGGGGGGCCAGCTCCTACAATGAGCAGTTCTTC.

The chain has TRBV9 and TRBJ2-2; maybe TRBD2 (6 bases). The V and J ends lost 0 bases and 0 bases respectively, with 9 bases between them. The CDR3 is 16 amino acids. Germline values: CDR1 SGDLS, CDR2 YYNGEE. The CDR3 sequence is CASSVGPGANTGELFF. The CDR3 DNA is TGTGCCAGCAGCGTAGGCCCGGGGGCGAACACCGGGGAGCTGTTTTTT.

J is TRBJ2-3 and V is TRBV11-1, with D possibly TRBD1 on 5 matching bases. V lost 4 bases and J 2 bases, leaving 13 bases between the germline ends. The CDR3 totals 15 residues. Germline CDR1 SGHAT, CDR2 FQDESV (reference sequence). CDR3 region: CASSWNGASTDTQYF. In DNA form, the CDR3 reads TGTGCCAGCAGCTGGAATGGGGCCTCCACAGATACGCAGTATTTT.